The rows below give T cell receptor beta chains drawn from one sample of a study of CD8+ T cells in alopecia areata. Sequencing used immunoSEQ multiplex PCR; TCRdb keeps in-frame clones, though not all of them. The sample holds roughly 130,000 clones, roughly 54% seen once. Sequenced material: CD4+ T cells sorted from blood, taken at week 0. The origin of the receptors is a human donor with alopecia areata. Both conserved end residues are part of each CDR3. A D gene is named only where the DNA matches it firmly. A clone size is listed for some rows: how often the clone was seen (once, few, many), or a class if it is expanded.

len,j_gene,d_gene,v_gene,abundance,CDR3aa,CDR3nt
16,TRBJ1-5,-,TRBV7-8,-,CASSLDPPVLNQPQHF,TGTGCCAGCAGCTTAGACCCCCCAGTCCTCAATCAGCCCCAGCATTTT
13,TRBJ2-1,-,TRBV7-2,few,CASSVQERDEQFF,TGTGCCAGCAGCGTCCAGGAGAGAGATGAGCAGTTCTTC
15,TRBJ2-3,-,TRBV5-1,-,CASSVGDRFTDTQYF,TGCGCCAGCAGCGTGGGTGACAGGTTCACAGATACGCAGTATTTT
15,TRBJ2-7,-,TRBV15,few,CATSRDTGSTSEQYF,TGTGCCACCAGCAGAGATACAGGGTCCACCTCCGAGCAGTACTTC
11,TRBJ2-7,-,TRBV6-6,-,CASSLRDEQYF,TGTGCCAGCAGTTTGCGGGACGAGCAGTACTTC
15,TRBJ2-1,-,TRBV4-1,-,CASSPPGYSYNEQFF,TGCGCCAGCAGCCCTCCGGGCTATTCCTACAATGAGCAGTTCTTC
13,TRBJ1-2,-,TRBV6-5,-,CASSYSSGSGYTF,TGTGCCAGCAGTTACTCGTCAGGGAGCGGCTACACCTTC
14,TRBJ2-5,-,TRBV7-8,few,CASSLTRLRETQYF,TGTGCCAGCAGCTTAACACGACTAAGGGAGACCCAGTACTTC
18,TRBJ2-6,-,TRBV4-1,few,CASSQDMVQSSGANVLTF,TGCGCCAGCAGCCAAGATATGGTGCAGTCCTCTGGGGCCAACGTCCTGACTTTC
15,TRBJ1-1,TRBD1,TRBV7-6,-,CASSPRPDRGTEAFF,TGTGCCAGCAGCCCTAGGCCGGACAGGGGTACTGAAGCTTTCTTT
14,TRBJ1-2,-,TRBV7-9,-,CASSLVSVNYGYTF,TGTGCCAGCAGCTTAGTTAGTGTCAACTATGGCTACACCTTC
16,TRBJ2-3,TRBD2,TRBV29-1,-,CSVALAGGRVADTQYF,TGCAGCGTTGCCCTAGCGGGAGGGCGAGTTGCAGATACGCAGTATTTT
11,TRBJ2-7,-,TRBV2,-,CASSPSYEQYF,TGTGCCAGCAGTCCATCCTACGAGCAGTACTTC
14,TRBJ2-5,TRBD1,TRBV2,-,CASSGTGVLETQYF,TGTGCCAGCAGCGGGACAGGGGTCTTGGAGACCCAGTACTTC
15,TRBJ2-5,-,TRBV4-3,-,CASSQDRIPSETQYF,TGCGCCAGCAGCCAAGATCGAATCCCCTCGGAGACCCAGTACTTC
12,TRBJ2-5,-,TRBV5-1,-,CASSLDRPSQYF,TGCGCCAGCAGCTTGGACAGGCCCAGTCAGTACTTC
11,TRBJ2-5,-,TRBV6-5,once,CASSYEGTQYF,TGTGCCAGCAGTTACGAAGGGACCCAGTACTTC
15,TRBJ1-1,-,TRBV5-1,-,CASSLETGSNTEAFF,TGCGCCAGCAGCTTAGAGACAGGTTCGAACACTGAAGCTTTCTTT
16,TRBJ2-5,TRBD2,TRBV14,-,CASSQRLSGTRETQYF,TGTGCCAGCAGCCAACGCCTTAGCGGGACGAGAGAGACCCAGTACTTC
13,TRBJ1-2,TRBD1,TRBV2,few,CASRVGQGVGYTF,TGTGCCAGCAGGGTTGGACAGGGGGTTGGCTACACCTTC
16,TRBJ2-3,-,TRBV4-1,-,CASSQGTNRDTDTQYF,TGCGCCAGCAGCCAAGGCACAAACAGGGACACAGATACGCAGTATTTT
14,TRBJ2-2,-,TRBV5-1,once,CASSFSGSTGELFF,TGCGCCAGCAGCTTTTCAGGGTCCACCGGGGAGCTGTTTTTT
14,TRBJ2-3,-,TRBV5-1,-,CASTIVGGEDTQYF,TGCGCCAGCACCATTGTTGGAGGGGAAGATACGCAGTATTTT
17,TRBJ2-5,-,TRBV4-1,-,CASSQDQAGEVRETQYF,TGCGCCAGCAGCCAAGATCAGGCAGGGGAGGTGCGAGAGACCCAGTACTTC
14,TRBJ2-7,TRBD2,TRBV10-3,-,CAIRTSGGDYEQYF,TGTGCCATCAGAACTAGCGGGGGGGACTACGAGCAGTACTTC
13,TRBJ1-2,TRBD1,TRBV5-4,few,CASSLMGQYGYTF,TGTGCCAGCAGCTTGATGGGACAGTATGGCTACACCTTC
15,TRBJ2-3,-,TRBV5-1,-,CASSSALDRTDTQYF,TGCGCCAGCTCCTCGGCCCTAGATCGCACAGATACGCAGTATTTT
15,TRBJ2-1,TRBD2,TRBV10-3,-,CAIRELAGGLGEQFF,TGTGCCATCAGGGAGCTAGCGGGGGGACTAGGTGAGCAGTTCTTC
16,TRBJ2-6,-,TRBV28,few,CASSLPRGSGANVLTF,TGTGCCAGCAGTCTCCCGAGGGGCTCTGGGGCCAACGTCCTGACTTTC
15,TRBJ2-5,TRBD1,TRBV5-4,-,CASSTGTGDQETQYF,TGTGCCAGCAGCACTGGGACAGGGGATCAAGAGACCCAGTACTTC
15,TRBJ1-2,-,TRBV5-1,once,CASSPTATPDYGYTF,TGCGCCAGCAGCCCTACGGCAACACCGGACTATGGCTACACCTTC
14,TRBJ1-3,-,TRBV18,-,CASSPGTAGNTIYF,TGTGCCAGCTCACCCGGGACCGCAGGAAACACCATATATTTT
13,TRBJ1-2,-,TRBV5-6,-,CASSLDQGRGYTF,TGTGCCAGCAGCTTGGATCAGGGGCGAGGCTACACCTTC
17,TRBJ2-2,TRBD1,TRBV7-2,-,CASSRRTGDRGTGELFF,TGTGCCAGCAGCCGGAGGACAGGGGATCGCGGCACCGGGGAGCTGTTTTTT
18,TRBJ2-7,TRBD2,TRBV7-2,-,CASSASGISGAAAYEQYF,TGTGCCAGCAGCGCTAGCGGTATTTCGGGAGCCGCCGCCTACGAGCAGTACTTC
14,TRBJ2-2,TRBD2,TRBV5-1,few,CASSSIAGDWELFF,TGCGCCAGCAGCTCAATAGCGGGAGACTGGGAGCTGTTTTTT
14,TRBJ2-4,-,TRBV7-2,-,CASSFTSTGDIQYF,TGTGCCAGCAGCTTTACGTCGACCGGGGACATTCAGTACTTC
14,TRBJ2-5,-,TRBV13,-,CASSFPAGDQTQYF,TGTGCCAGCAGCTTCCCAGCAGGGGACCAGACCCAGTACTTC
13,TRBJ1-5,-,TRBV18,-,CASSQTSNQPQHF,TGTGCCAGCTCACAGACCAGCAATCAGCCCCAGCATTTT
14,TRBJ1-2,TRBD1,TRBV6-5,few,CASSHRGGDGGYTF,TGTGCCAGCAGTCACAGGGGCGGGGACGGCGGCTACACCTTC
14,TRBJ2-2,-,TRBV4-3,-,CASSQDRYTGELFF,TGCGCCAGCAGCCAGGACAGATACACCGGGGAGCTGTTTTTT
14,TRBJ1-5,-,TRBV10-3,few,CAISDGEGGKPQHF,TGTGCCATCAGTGATGGGGAGGGTGGGAAGCCCCAGCATTTT
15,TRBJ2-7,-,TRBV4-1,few,CASSQDWARPGEQYF,TGCGCCAGCAGCCAAGATTGGGCCAGGCCAGGCGAGCAGTACTTC
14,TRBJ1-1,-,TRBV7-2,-,CASSPERGEAEAFF,TGTGCCAGCAGCCCCGAGAGAGGTGAGGCTGAAGCTTTCTTT
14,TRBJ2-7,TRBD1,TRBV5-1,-,CASSLMDRVYEQYF,TGCGCCAGCAGCTTGATGGACAGGGTCTACGAGCAGTACTTC
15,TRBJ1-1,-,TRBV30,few,CAWGPRMRGNTEAFF,TGTGCCTGGGGGCCGAGGATGAGGGGGAACACTGAAGCTTTCTTT
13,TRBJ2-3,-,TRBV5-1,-,CASSLGPTDTQYF,TGCGCCAGCAGCTTGGGGCCCACAGATACGCAGTATTTT
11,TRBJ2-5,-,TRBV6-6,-,CASSGRETQYF,TGTGCCAGCAGTGGGAGAGAGACCCAGTACTTC
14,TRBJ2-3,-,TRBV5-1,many,CASSLDMFTDTQYF,TGCGCCAGCAGCTTGGACATGTTCACAGATACGCAGTATTTT
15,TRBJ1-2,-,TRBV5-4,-,CASSLKNTHRYGYTF,TGTGCCAGCAGCTTGAAAAACACTCACCGATATGGCTACACCTTC
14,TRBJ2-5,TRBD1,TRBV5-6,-,CASSLGQGVGTQYF,TGTGCCAGCAGCTTGGGACAGGGGGTGGGGACCCAGTACTTC
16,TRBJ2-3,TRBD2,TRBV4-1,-,CASSQGHGGGTDTQYF,TGCGCCAGCAGCCAAGGACACGGGGGGGGCACAGATACGCAGTATTTT
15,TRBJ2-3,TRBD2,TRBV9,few,CASSRGSGGTDTQYF,TGTGCCAGCAGCCGAGGGAGCGGGGGGACAGATACGCAGTATTTT
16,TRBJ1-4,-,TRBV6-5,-,CASSWRRREGNEKLFF,TGTGCCAGCAGTTGGCGCCGACGGGAGGGTAATGAAAAACTGTTTTTT
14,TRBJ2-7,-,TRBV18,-,CASSPEGGSYEQYF,TGTGCCAGCTCCCCCGAGGGGGGGTCCTACGAGCAGTACTTC
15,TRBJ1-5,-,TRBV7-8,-,CASSARVFHNQPQHF,TGTGCCAGCAGCGCCAGGGTATTTCACAATCAGCCCCAGCATTTT
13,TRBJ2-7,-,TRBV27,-,CASSSDRAYEQYF,TGTGCCAGCAGTTCGGACAGAGCCTACGAGCAGTACTTC
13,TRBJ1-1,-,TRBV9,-,CASSVGSGTEAFF,TGTGCCAGCAGCGTAGGATCCGGCACTGAAGCTTTCTTT
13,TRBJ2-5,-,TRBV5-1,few,CASSLVVGETQYF,TGCGCCAGCAGCTTGGTAGTGGGAGAGACCCAGTACTTC
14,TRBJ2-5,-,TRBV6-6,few,CASSYGDIQETQYF,TGTGCCAGCAGTTACGGGGACATACAAGAGACCCAGTACTTC